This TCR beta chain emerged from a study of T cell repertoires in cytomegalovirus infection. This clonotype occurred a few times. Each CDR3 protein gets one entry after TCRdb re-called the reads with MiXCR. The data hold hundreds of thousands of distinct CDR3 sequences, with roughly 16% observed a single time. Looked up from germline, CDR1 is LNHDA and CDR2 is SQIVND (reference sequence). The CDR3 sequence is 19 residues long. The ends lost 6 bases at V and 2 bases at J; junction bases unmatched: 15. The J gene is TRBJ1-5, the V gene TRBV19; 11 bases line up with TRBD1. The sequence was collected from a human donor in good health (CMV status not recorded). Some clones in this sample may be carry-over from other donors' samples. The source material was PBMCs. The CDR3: CASSNPLDRGLVGNQPQHF. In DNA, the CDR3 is TGTGCCAGTAGCAACCCGCTGGACAGGGGGCTCGTTGGCAATCAGCCCCAGCATTTT.